This T cell receptor (beta chain) was recorded in a study of spatial heterogeneity in lung cancer. Every TCR cDNA molecule bore a unique molecular identifier. TCRdb reprocessed the 5' RACE reads via MiXCR and lists one record per CDR3 protein. The repertoire includes tens of thousands of distinct CDR3 sequences, about 3.3% of them detected once, and more than 25% sits in the top ten. V was pared by 0 bases and J by 0 bases, with 5 bases of the junction left unmatched. This CDR3 has 17 residues. The time point denotes: sample taken at primary tumor resection. There were roughly 72 donors, all of them untreated patients with early-stage non-small cell lung cancer. Whole RNA came from tumor, nontumor lung or frozen PBMC and was sequenced without being sorted. This clonotype appeared many times.

The chain has TRBV5-3 and TRBJ2-1, with 8 positions matching TRBD2. TRBV5-3 is flagged as an ORF with uncertain function. Sequencing used PBMCs, obtained at surgery. This sequence originates from a female donor with early-stage non-small cell lung cancer. CDR3 sequence: CARSLGCGRSSYNEQFF. DNA for the CDR3: TGTGCCAGAAGCTTGGGTTGCGGGAGGTCCTCCTACAATGAGCAGTTCTTC.